The next 16 T cell receptor beta chains were all read from a single sample in a study of T cells after posttransplantation cyclophosphamide. Methotrexate plus calcineurin inhibitor accompanied controls' myeloablative marrow transplants; sampling was 1 year later. Sequenced by immunoSEQ multiplex PCR; TCRdb stores in-frame clones only, minus some. This table has more than 20,000 clones, more than 80% appearing once. Specimen: PBMCs, collected roughly 49 weeks after allogeneic stem cell transplant with calcineurin inhibitor and methotrexate. The receptors originated from a female patient in her 30s who received an allogeneic stem cell transplant from an unrelated donor, was CMV-positive, and had acute and chronic GVHD. Some T cells may have originated in the graft donor.

V usage is TRBV7-9 and J usage is TRBJ2-7; tentatively, D is TRBD1 (5 bases). V was clipped by 1 base and J by 2 bases, with 15 bases between them. The CDR3 covers 16 residues. CDR1 is SEHNR, CDR2 FQNEAQ, per germline (reference sequence). The CDR3 spells CASSLVITGGTYEQYV. DNA of the CDR3: TGTGCCAGCAGCTTAGTAATCACAGGTGGTACCTACGAGCAGTACGTC.

The chain uses TRBV27 and TRBJ1-6; D gene unclear. The CDR3 has 13 amino acids. Trimming stripped 1 base from V and 9 bases from J, with 7 bases between. Germline lookup yields CDR1 MNHEY and CDR2 SMNVEV (reference sequence). CDR3 residues: CASSLLGLSPLHF. The CDR3 DNA reads as TGTGCCAGCAGTTTATTGGGCCTTTCACCCCTCCACTTT.

The chain has TRBV7-6 and TRBJ2-7; 10 bases are shared with TRBD2. Germline CDR1 is SGHVS and CDR2 is FNYEAQ. Trimming at V came to 5 bases and at J to 3 bases, leaving 10 bases not matched to a gene. The CDR3 sequence is 16 residues long. CDR3 in DNA: TGTGCCAGCAGCCCTATTACAGCGGGAGGGATCTACGAGCAGTACTTC. Its protein product is CASSPITAGGIYEQYF. The whole variable domain, filled in from reference TRBV7-6 and TRBJ2-7, reads GAGVSQSPRYKVTKRGQDVALRCDPISGHVSLYWYRQALGQGPEFLTYFNYEAQQDKSGLPNDRFSAERPEGSISTLTIQRTEQRDSAMYRCASSPITAGGIYEQYFGPGTRLTVT.

The chain uses TRBV30 and TRBJ2-1; 10 bases match TRBD1. Germline V gene sequence: CDR1 GTSNPN, CDR2 SVGIG (reference sequence). The ends lost 2 bases at V and 3 bases at J; junction bases unmatched: 7. CDR3 length: 16 residues. CDR3 residues: CAWSFRTGGHYNEQFF. Written as DNA, the CDR3 is TGTGCCTGGAGTTTCAGGACAGGGGGACACTACAATGAGCAGTTCTTC. Full variable domain (rest looked up from reference TRBV30 and TRBJ2-1): SQTIHQWPATLVQPVGSPLSLECTVEGTSNPNLYWYRQAAGRGLQLLFYSVGIGQISSEVPQNLSASRPQDRQFILSSKKLLLSDSGFYLCAWSFRTGGHYNEQFFGPGTRLTVL.

For this clone: The sample holds other DNA sequences that translate to the same CDR3. This rearrangement joins TRBV10-3 to TRBJ1-3; 7 bases are shared with TRBD1. CDR1 ENHRY and CDR2 SYGVKD come from the germline V gene. This CDR3 has 12 residues. V was clipped by 6 bases and J by 7 bases; unmatched bases: 3. The CDR3 coding sequence is TGTGCCATCAGCGAGGACAGGAACACCATATATTTT. It specifies CAISEDRNTIYF.

The J gene is TRBJ2-7, the V gene TRBV2, with D possibly being TRBD1 (6 bases). The CDR3 totals 13 residues. Deletions cut 10 bases from V and 2 bases from J, with 15 bases between. CDR1 and CDR2 (germline): SNHLY, FYNNEI. CDR3 sequence reads: CAMLRGQAYEQYF. The CDR3, as DNA: TGTGCCATGCTCCGGGGACAAGCCTACGAGCAGTACTTC. Full variable domain (missing parts from reference TRBV2 and TRBJ2-7): EPEVTQTPSHQVTQMGQEVILRCVPISNHLYFYWYRQILGQKVEFLVSFYNNEISEKSEIFDDQFSVERPDGSNFTLKIRSTKLEDSAMYFCAMLRGQAYEQYFGPGTRLTVT.

This sequence joins TRBV7-9 and TRBJ2-3, with TRBD2 matching over 12 bases. Looked up from germline, CDR1 is SEHNR and CDR2 is FQNEAQ (reference sequence). The V gene end was trimmed by 3 bases and the J gene end by 4 bases; junction bases not matched to a gene: 11. The CDR3 runs 18 residues. In DNA form, the CDR3 reads TGTGCCAGCAGCTTTCCCCTTAGACTAGCGGGAGCCCCAGATACGCAGTATTTT. Translating it yields CASSFPLRLAGAPDTQYF.

The chain carries TRBV18 and TRBJ1-2; no reliable D call. This CDR3 comprises 14 residues. Germline loops: CDR1 KGHSH, CDR2 LQKENI. V was clipped by 2 bases and J by 2 bases, with 9 bases between them. In DNA, the CDR3 is TGTGCCAGCTCACCAATCCCGGAGAACTATGGCTACACCTTC. Residues: CASSPIPENYGYTF.

The V and J genes are TRBV6-6 and TRBJ2-1, with D unclear. The CDR3 loop spans 15 amino acids. The germline V and J ends were trimmed by 7 bases and 0 bases, with 13 bases remaining between them. Germline V gives CDR1 MNHNY, CDR2 SVGAGI (reference sequence). The CDR3 region is CASTDGSSSYNEQFF. In DNA form, the CDR3 reads TGTGCCAGCACAGACGGGTCGAGCTCCTACAATGAGCAGTTCTTC.

This chain connects TRBV5-1 to TRBJ2-2; TRBD2 matches at 9 bases. Germline CDR1 and CDR2: SGHRS and YFSETQ. V was pared by 2 bases and J by 1 base, with 3 bases of the junction left unmatched. This CDR3 is 16 amino acids long. CDR3 sequence: CASSFGSGGNTGELFF. The CDR3 bases are TGCGCCAGCAGCTTTGGTAGCGGGGGGAACACCGGGGAGCTGTTTTTT.

The chain joins TRBV5-5 to TRBJ1-4; D not certain. The CDR3 is 14 amino acids. V shed 5 bases and J shed 0 bases, with 8 bases lying between them. The V gene's germline CDR1 is SGHKS and CDR2 YYEKEE (reference sequence). CDR3 region: CASRITSTNEKLFF. The CDR3 DNA follows: TGTGCCAGCAGGATAACTTCAACTAATGAAAAACTGTTTTTT.

The chain carries TRBV6-5 and TRBJ1-5; 8 bases fit TRBD1. V dropped 6 bases and J dropped 6; count of bases not matched to a gene: 7. Germline V gene lookup returns CDR1 MNHEY and CDR2 SVGAGI. This CDR3 is 14 amino acids long. CDR3 sequence (DNA): TGTGCCAGCAGCCCCGGACAGGGAAGTCAGCCCCAGCATTTT. This encodes CASSPGQGSQPQHF.

The chain combines TRBV9 with TRBJ2-1; no definite D call. This CDR3 comprises 13 residues. Germline lookup yields CDR1 SGDLS and CDR2 YYNGEE. V was clipped by 0 bases and J by 8 bases, with 9 bases between them. CDR3 nucleotides: TGTGCCAGCAGCGTAGCTCAGCTAGATGAGCAGTTCTTC. Translating it yields CASSVAQLDEQFF.

The chain uses TRBV7-3 and TRBJ2-1; 14 bases line up with TRBD2. The V segment lost 3 bases and the J segment 8 bases; nucleotides outside the gene matches: 9. CDR3 size: 17 residues. Per the germline V gene, CDR1 is SGHTA and CDR2 is FQGTGA. The CDR3 here is CASSFSPGTSGRDEQFF. DNA for the CDR3: TGTGCCAGCAGCTTCTCGCCCGGGACTAGCGGGAGAGATGAGCAGTTCTTC.

V gene TRBV30 combines with J gene TRBJ1-4; 8 nucleotides align to TRBD1. The CDR3 spans 14 residues. CDR1 is GTSNPN, CDR2 SVGIG, per germline (reference sequence). The V and J ends lost 6 bases and 3 bases, in that order; junction bases with no gene match: 6. The CDR3 DNA sequence: TGTGCCTGCCTGGACAGGGCTGCTAATGAAAAACTGTTTTTT. This codes for CACLDRAANEKLFF.

This clone was picked up a small number of times. The CDR3 here is CASSSPRSATNEKLFF. For the CDR3, the DNA is TGTGCCAGCAGTTCCCCGAGGAGTGCAACTAATGAAAAACTGTTTTTT. The chain combines TRBV6-5 with TRBJ1-4; D call uncertain. The ends were cut back, 4 bases at V and 0 bases at J, with 12 bases in the middle. The CDR3 has 16 residues. Germline V CDR1 and CDR2: MNHEY, SVGAGI.